Described below is a single TCR beta chain sequence and its context. The antigen remains unidentified. After removal of 6 bases from V and 3 bases from J, the junction contained 2 bases not matched to a gene. CDR1 MDHEN and CDR2 SYDVKM come from the germline V gene. The CDR3 has 12 residues. The PCR made use of 60 Vbeta and 13 Jbeta primers. The method was immunoSEQ multiplex PCR; TCRdb's version includes in-frame clones alone and lacks a portion of them. The sample holds 150,000 to 200,000 clones. This entry comes from a study of cytomegalovirus exposure and HLA in healthy donors. Study findings and constraints: About 87% or about 30% of the time was how often most TCR beta V segments were productive, according to an earlier analysis.

The V and J genes are TRBV28 and TRBJ2-7, with 7 bases lining up with TRBD1. The sample consisted of PBMCs. This sequence was found in a woman between 18 and 29 years old in good health and CMV-seropositive. CDR3 amino acids: CASRGTDYEQYF. The CDR3 DNA follows: TGTGCCAGCAGAGGGACAGACTACGAGCAGTACTTC.